This T cell receptor (beta chain) was obtained from a study of blood T cell repertoires in COVID-19. Study as a whole: The United States, Italy and Spain provided the acute and convalescent COVID-19 samples.

Recovered participants had two consecutive negative NP/OP PCR tests, healthcare professional clearance, or symptom resolution. There are 13 residues in the CDR3. The germline V gene has CDR1 SGHTA and CDR2 FQGNSA. The trim removed 1 base at V and 9 bases at J, leaving 3 bases unmatched. Using immunoSEQ multiplex PCR, the repertoire was profiled, and TCRdb retains in-frame clones only, with some absent. This sample carries about 370,000 clones, 80% to 90% of them seen once, and the ten largest clones take around 1%. This sequence joins TRBV7-2 and TRBJ2-1; 7 bases match TRBD2. This receptor was identified in a man aged 18 to 29 who had recovered from COVID-19. Sequencing was performed on PBMCs or T cells enriched from blood (not recorded which). The CDR3 nucleotides are TGTGCCAGCAGCTTAGTAGGCGGGGGTGAGCAGTTCTTC. Its protein product is CASSLVGGGEQFF.